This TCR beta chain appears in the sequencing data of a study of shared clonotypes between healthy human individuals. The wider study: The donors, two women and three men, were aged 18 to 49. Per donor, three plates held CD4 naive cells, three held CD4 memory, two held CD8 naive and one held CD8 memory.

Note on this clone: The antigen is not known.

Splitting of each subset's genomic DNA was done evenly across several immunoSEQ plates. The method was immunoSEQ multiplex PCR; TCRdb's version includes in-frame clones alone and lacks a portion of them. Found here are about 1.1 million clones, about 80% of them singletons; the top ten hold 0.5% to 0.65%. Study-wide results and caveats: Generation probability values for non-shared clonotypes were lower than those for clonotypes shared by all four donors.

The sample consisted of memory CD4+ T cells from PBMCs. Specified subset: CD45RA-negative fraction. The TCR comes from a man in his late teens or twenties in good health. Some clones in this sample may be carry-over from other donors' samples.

CDR3 residues: CASSPPDLQNTEAFF. CDR3 coding DNA: TGTGCCAGCTCACCTCCGGACTTGCAGAACACTGAAGCTTTCTTT. The chain employs TRBV18 and TRBJ1-1; D gene ambiguous. Germline V gene data show CDR1 as KGHSH and CDR2 as LQKENI. The length of the CDR3 is 15 residues. V was trimmed by 3 bases and J by 1 base, leaving 12 bases between them.